A selection of T cell receptor beta chains follows, all from one sample in a study of shared clonotypes between healthy human individuals. TCRdb's copy holds only in-frame clones and misses some; the assay was immunoSEQ multiplex PCR. The sample lists about 2 million clones, about 95% occurring once. Sequenced sample: naive CD8+ T cells sorted from blood. Receptors originate from a man aged 18 to 29 in good health. Both conserved end residues are part of each CDR3. D genes are given only for firm matches. Expanded clones are given a class, and other clones once, few, many or no size at all.

v_call	clone_size	d_call	j_call	cdr3_aa	cdr3_nt
TRBV7-2	-	-	TRBJ2-1	CASSLREGAYNEQFF	TGTGCCAGCAGCTTGCGTGAGGGGGCCTACAATGAGCAGTTCTTC
TRBV27	-	TRBD1	TRBJ2-3	CASSYGDSSTDTQYF	TGTGCCAGCAGTTATGGGGACAGCAGCACAGATACGCAGTATTTT
TRBV9	-	-	TRBJ2-3	CASSAQGGASAQYF	TGTGCCAGCAGCGCCCAAGGGGGGGCTTCGGCGCAGTATTTT
TRBV6-5	-	TRBD1	TRBJ2-7	CASSPLQGALYEQYF	TGTGCCAGCAGCCCCCTTCAGGGGGCTCTCTACGAGCAGTACTTC
TRBV7-9	-	-	TRBJ1-2	CASSLGRDGYTF	TGTGCCAGCAGCTTAGGAAGGGATGGCTACACCTTC
TRBV7-3	-	TRBD2	TRBJ2-3	CASSSPRGGPDTQYF	TGTGCCAGCAGCTCACCCCGGGGGGGCCCCGATACGCAGTATTTT
TRBV5-1	once	TRBD2	TRBJ2-3	CASSSLAGGTDTQYF	TGCGCCAGCAGCTCACTAGCGGGGGGGACAGATACGCAGTATTTT
TRBV5-4	-	TRBD1	TRBJ2-1	CASSYRQGVGNEQFF	TGTGCCAGCAGCTATCGACAGGGGGTAGGAAATGAGCAGTTCTTC
TRBV7-9	-	-	TRBJ1-6	CASSSPAGLNSPLHF	TGTGCCAGCAGCTCTCCCGCAGGGCTCAATTCACCCCTCCACTTT
TRBV27	-	TRBD2	TRBJ2-7	CASSSTSGVPYEQYF	TGTGCCAGCAGTTCCACTAGCGGGGTCCCCTACGAGCAGTACTTC
TRBV28	-	-	TRBJ2-7	CASSLSGSSYEQYF	TGTGCCAGCAGTTTGTCAGGTTCCTCCTACGAGCAGTACTTC
TRBV5-1	-	TRBD2	TRBJ2-5	CASSAGDGETTQYF	TGCGCCAGCAGCGCGGGAGACGGGGAGACGACCCAGTACTTC
TRBV29-1	-	-	TRBJ2-1	CSVEGLASSSYNEQFF	TGCAGCGTTGAAGGCTTAGCGTCGAGCTCCTACAATGAGCAGTTCTTC
TRBV7-3	-	TRBD2	TRBJ2-3	CASSSLAADTQYF	TGTGCCAGCAGCTCACTAGCGGCAGATACGCAGTATTTT
TRBV5-1	-	-	TRBJ2-7	CASSFRPTYEQYF	TGCGCCAGCAGCTTCAGGCCCACCTACGAGCAGTACTTC
TRBV28	once	TRBD1	TRBJ1-6	CASSFRDRANSPLHF	TGTGCCAGCAGTTTCCGGGACAGGGCGAATTCACCCCTCCACTTT
TRBV4-3	-	-	TRBJ2-1	CASSRTRSTTYNEQFF	TGCGCCAGCAGCCGAACTAGGAGCACCACCTACAATGAGCAGTTCTTC
TRBV4-1	-	TRBD1	TRBJ2-7	CASSHKTGGLYEQYF	TGCGCCAGCAGCCATAAGACAGGGGGTCTCTACGAGCAGTACTTC
TRBV5-1	-	TRBD2	TRBJ2-3	CASSLEAGGVTDTQYF	TGCGCCAGCAGCTTGGAGGCGGGAGGGGTCACAGATACGCAGTATTTT
TRBV10-3	-	-	TRBJ2-3	CAISEDRGPSTDTQYF	TGTGCCATCAGTGAGGACAGAGGACCTAGCACAGATACGCAGTATTTT
TRBV30	-	TRBD1	TRBJ2-1	CACHHDRQGNERVSPYNEQFF	TGTGCCTGCCATCATGACCGACAGGGGAACGAGCGGGTATCGCCCTACAATGAGCAGTTCTTC
TRBV9	-	-	TRBJ1-2	CASSVGVMDYGYTF	TGTGCCAGCAGCGTAGGTGTTATGGACTATGGCTACACCTTC
TRBV19	-	-	TRBJ2-7	CASSLDLLSYEQYF	TGTGCCAGTAGTTTGGATCTCCTCTCCTACGAGCAGTACTTC
TRBV6-1	-	TRBD1	TRBJ2-7	CASSERGPGYEQYF	TGTGCCAGCAGTGAAAGGGGGCCAGGCTACGAGCAGTACTTC
TRBV19	once	-	TRBJ2-7	CASSIEALNSGEWTEQYF	TGTGCCAGTAGTATCGAAGCCCTTAACTCGGGAGAATGGACCGAGCAGTACTTC
TRBV28	-	-	TRBJ2-7	CASSSPRSGREEQYF	TGTGCCAGCAGTTCCCCGCGCTCCGGTCGGGAAGAGCAGTACTTC
TRBV2	-	-	TRBJ1-2	CASTGGVGYTF	TGTGCCAGCACCGGTGGGGTTGGCTACACCTTC
TRBV28	-	TRBD1	TRBJ2-1	CASSPGTGNYNEQFF	TGTGCCAGCAGCCCTGGGACAGGGAACTACAATGAGCAGTTCTTC